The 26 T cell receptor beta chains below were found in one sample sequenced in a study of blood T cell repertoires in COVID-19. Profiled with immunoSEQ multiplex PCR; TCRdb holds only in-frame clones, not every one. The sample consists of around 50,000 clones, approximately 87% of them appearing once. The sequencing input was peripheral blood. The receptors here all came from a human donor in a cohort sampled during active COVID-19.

The CDR3 nucleotides read TGTGCCAGCAGCGTATCGACTAGCGGGGGGCAAGAGACCCAGTACTTC. It specifies CASSVSTSGGQETQYF. This chain uses TRBV9 with TRBJ2-5; 13 bases align to TRBD2. J was trimmed by 2 bases and V by 1 base; bases with no gene match: 2. The CDR3 length is 16 residues. Looked up from germline, CDR1 is SGDLS and CDR2 is YYNGEE. Full variable domain (remainder filled in from reference TRBV9 and TRBJ2-5): DSGVTQTPKHLITATGQRVTLRCSPRSGDLSVYWYQQSLDQGLQFLIQYYNGEERAKGNILERFSAQQFPDLHSELNLSSLELGDSALYFCASSVSTSGGQETQYFGPGTRLLVL.

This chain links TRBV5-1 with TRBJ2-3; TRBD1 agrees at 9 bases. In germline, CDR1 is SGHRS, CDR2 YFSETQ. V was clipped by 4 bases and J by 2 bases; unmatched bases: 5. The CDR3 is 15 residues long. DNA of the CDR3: TGCGCCAGCAGCATCCGGACAGGGGACACAGATACGCAGTATTTT. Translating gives CASSIRTGDTDTQYF.

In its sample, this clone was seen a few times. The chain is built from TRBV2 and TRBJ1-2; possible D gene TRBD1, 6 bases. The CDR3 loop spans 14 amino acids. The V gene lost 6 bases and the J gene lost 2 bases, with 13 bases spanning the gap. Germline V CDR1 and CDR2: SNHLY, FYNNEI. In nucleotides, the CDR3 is TGTGCCAGCAGGGGGGACACTCTCAACTATGGCTACACCTTC. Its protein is CASRGDTLNYGYTF.

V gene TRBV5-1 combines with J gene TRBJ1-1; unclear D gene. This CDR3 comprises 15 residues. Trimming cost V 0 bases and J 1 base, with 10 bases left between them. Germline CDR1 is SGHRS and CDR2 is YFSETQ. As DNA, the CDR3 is TGCGCCAGCAGCTTGGGTGGAGCCTCGAACACTGAAGCTTTCTTT. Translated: CASSLGGASNTEAFF.

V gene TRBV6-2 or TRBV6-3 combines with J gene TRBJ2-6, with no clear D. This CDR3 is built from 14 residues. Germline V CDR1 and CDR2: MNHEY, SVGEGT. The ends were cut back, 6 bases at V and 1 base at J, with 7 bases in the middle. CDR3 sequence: CASSLFSGANVLTF. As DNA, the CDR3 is TGTGCCAGCAGCTTATTTTCTGGGGCCAACGTCCTGACTTTC.

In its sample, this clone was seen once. CDR3 sequence (DNA): TGTGCCAGCAGTTTACTGGACAGGGGTAGGCGTGGGGCCAACGTCCTGACTTTC. It encodes CASSLLDRGRRGANVLTF. V and J are TRBV28 and TRBJ2-6, with 9 nucleotides matching TRBD1. The germline V gene has CDR1 MDHEN and CDR2 SYDVKM. J lost 3 bases, V lost 2 bases, and 8 bases had no gene match. This CDR3 has 18 residues.

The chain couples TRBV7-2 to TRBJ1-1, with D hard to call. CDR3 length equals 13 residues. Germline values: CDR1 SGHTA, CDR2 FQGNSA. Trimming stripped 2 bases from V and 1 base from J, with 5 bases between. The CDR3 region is CASSLSGNTEAFF. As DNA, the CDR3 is TGTGCCAGCAGCTTATCGGGGAACACTGAAGCTTTCTTT.

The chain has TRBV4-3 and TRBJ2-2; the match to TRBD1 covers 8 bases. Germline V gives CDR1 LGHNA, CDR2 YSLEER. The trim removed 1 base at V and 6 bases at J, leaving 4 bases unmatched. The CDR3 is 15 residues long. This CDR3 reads CASSQVQGVSGELFF. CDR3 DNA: TGCGCCAGCAGCCAAGTACAGGGGGTTTCCGGGGAGCTGTTTTTT.

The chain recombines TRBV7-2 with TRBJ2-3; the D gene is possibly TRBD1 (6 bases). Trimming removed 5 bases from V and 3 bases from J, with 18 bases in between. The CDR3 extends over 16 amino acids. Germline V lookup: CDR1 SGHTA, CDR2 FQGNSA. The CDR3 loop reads CASSLQTGQPTDTQYF. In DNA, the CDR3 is TGTGCCAGCAGCCTCCAAACCGGACAGCCAACAGATACGCAGTATTTT.

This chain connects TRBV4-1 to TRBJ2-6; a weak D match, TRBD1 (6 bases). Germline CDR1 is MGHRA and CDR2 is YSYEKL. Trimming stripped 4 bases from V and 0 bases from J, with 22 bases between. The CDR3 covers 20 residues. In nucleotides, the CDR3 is TGCGCCAGCAGCCTATCAGTCTCCAGGGGCCTCGGCTCTGGGGCCAACGTCCTGACTTTC. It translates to CASSLSVSRGLGSGANVLTF.

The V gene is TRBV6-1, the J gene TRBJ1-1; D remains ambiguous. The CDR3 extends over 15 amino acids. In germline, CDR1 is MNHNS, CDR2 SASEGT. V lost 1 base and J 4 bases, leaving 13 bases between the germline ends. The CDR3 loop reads CASSEDRTQGTEAFF. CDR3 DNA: TGTGCCAGCAGTGAAGACCGGACTCAAGGCACTGAAGCTTTCTTT.

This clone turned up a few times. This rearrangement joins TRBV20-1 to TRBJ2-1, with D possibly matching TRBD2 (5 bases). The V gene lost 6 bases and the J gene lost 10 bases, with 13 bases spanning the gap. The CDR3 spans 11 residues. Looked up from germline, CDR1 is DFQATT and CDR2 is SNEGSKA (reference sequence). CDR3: CSAERVGEQFF. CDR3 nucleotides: TGCAGTGCGGAGAGGGTGGGGGAGCAGTTCTTC.

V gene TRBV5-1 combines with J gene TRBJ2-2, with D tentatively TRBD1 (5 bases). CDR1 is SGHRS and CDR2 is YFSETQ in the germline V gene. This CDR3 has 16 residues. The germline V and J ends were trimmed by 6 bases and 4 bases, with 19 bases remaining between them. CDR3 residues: CASNLWGQVPTGELFF. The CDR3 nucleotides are TGCGCCAGCAACCTATGGGGCCAGGTTCCCACCGGGGAGCTGTTTTTT.

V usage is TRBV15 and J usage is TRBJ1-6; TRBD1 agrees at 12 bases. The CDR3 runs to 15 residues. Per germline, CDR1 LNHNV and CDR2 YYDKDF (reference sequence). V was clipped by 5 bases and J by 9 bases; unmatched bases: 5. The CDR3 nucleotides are TGTGCCACCAGCGCCCGGGACAGGGGGCGTTCACCCCTCCACTTT. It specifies CATSARDRGRSPLHF.

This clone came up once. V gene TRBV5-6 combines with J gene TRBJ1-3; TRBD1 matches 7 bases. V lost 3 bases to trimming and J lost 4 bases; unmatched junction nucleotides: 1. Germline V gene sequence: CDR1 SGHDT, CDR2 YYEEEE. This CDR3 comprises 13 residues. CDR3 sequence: CASSSGQGNTIYF. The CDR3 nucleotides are TGTGCCAGCAGCTCGGGACAGGGAAACACCATATATTTT.

CDR3 nucleotides: TGTGCCACCCGGGGGTGGGCAACTAATGAAAAACTGTTTTTT. Translated: CATRGWATNEKLFF. The rearrangement joins TRBV7-9 to TRBJ1-4, with D possibly being TRBD1 (5 bases). Trimming took 10 bases from V and 0 from J, leaving 12 bases between them. The CDR3 covers 14 residues. Germline assignment: CDR1 SEHNR and CDR2 FQNEAQ (reference sequence).

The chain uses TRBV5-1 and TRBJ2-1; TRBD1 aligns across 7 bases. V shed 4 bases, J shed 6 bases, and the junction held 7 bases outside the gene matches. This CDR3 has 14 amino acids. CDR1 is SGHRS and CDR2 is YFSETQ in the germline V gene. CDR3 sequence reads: CASSRGQEPNEQFF. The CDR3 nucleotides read TGCGCCAGCAGCCGAGGACAGGAACCCAATGAGCAGTTCTTC.

The CDR3 sequence: CASTPREIGTQYF. DNA of the CDR3: TGTGCCAGCACCCCCCGAGAGATCGGGACCCAGTACTTC. V usage is TRBV3-1 (or the pseudogene TRBV3-2) and J usage is TRBJ2-5; no definite D call. The CDR3 is 13 amino acids. Germline CDR1 is LGHDT and CDR2 is YNNKEL (reference sequence). Deletions cut 7 bases from V and 7 bases from J, with 16 bases between.

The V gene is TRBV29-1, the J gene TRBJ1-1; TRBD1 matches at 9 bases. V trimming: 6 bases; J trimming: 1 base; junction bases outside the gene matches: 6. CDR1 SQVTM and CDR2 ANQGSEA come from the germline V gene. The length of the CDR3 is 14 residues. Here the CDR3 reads CSVITGGWNTEAFF. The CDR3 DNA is TGCAGCGTGATAACAGGGGGCTGGAACACTGAAGCTTTCTTT.

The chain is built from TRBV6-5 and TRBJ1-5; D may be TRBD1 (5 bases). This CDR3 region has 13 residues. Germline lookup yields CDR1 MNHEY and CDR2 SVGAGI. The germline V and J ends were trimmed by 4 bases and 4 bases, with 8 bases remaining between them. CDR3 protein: CASSWGGNQPQHF. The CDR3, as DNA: TGTGCCAGCAGTTGGGGGGGGAATCAGCCCCAGCATTTT.

The CDR3 spells CSAQRGDEQYF. The CDR3 DNA reads TGCAGTGCCCAGCGGGGGGACGAGCAGTACTTC. The chain recombines TRBV20-1 with TRBJ2-7, with TRBD2 matching 9 bases. Looked up from germline, CDR1 is DFQATT and CDR2 is SNEGSKA (reference sequence). J gave up 5 bases and V 6 bases, and 2 bases lay outside the gene matches. The CDR3 totals 11 residues.

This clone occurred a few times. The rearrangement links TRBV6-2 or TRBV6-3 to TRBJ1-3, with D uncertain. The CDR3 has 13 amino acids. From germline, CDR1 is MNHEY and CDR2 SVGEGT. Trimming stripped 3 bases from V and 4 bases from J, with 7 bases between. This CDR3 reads CASSYLPGNTIYF. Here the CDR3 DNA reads TGTGCCAGCAGTTATCTACCCGGAAACACCATATATTTT.

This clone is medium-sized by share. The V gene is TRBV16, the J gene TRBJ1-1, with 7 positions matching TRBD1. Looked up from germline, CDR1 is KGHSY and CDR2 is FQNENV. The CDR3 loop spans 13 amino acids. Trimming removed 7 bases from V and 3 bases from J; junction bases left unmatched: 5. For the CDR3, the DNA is TGTGCCAGCACCTCAGGGGGTCACACTGAAGCTTTCTTT. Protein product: CASTSGGHTEAFF.

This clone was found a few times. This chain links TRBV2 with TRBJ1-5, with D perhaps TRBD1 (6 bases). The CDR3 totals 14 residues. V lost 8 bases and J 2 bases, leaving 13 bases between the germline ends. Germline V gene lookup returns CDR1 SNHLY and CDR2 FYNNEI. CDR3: CASGGGLGNQPQHF. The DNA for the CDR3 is TGTGCCAGCGGGGGCGGACTTGGCAATCAGCCCCAGCATTTT.

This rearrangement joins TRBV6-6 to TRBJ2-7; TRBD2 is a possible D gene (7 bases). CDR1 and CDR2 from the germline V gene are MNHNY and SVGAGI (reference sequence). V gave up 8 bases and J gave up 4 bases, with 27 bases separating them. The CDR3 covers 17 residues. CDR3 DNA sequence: TGTGCCAGCCGTCGTTCGTCTCGGGGGGCTAGTAGGTACGAGCAGTACTTC. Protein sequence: CASRRSSRGASRYEQYF.

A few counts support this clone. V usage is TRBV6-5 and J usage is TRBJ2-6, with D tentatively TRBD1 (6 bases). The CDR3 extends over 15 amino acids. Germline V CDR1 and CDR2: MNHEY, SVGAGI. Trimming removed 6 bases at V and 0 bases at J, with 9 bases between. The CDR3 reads CASSGQISGANVLTF. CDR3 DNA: TGTGCCAGCAGCGGACAGATCTCTGGGGCCAACGTCCTGACTTTC.